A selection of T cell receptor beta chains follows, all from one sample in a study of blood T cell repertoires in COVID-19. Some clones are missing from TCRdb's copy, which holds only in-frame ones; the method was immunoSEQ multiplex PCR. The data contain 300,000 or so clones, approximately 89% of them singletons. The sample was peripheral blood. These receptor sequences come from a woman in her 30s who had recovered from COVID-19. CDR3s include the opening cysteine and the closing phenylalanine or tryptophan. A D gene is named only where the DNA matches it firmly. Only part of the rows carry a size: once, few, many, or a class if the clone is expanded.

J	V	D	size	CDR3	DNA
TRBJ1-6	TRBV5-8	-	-	CASSLGIARLGLHF	TGTGCCAGCAGCTTGGGGATTGCCCGCCTCGGGCTCCACTTT
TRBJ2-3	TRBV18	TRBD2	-	CASSSRGVATDTQYF	TGTGCCAGCTCTTCCCGGGGGGTGGCTACAGATACGCAGTATTTT
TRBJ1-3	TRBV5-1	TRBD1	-	CASSFGGTGEHTIYF	TGCGCCAGCAGCTTCGGGGGGACAGGGGAACACACCATATATTTT
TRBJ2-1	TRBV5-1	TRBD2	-	CASSSLEGGSYNEQFF	TGCGCCAGCAGCTCTTTAGAGGGAGGGTCCTACAATGAGCAGTTCTTC
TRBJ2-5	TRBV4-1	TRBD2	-	CASSPTRLAGGGIQTQYF	TGCGCCAGCAGCCCGACCAGACTAGCGGGGGGCGGCATCCAGACCCAGTACTTC
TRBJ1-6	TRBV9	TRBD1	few	CASTEDRVDNSPLHF	TGTGCCAGCACCGAGGACAGGGTGGATAATTCACCCCTCCACTTT
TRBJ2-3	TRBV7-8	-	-	CASSATRQTTDTQYF	TGTGCCAGCAGCGCTACTCGACAGACAACAGATACGCAGTATTTT
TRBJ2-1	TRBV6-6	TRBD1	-	CASSYSGAQGFNEQFF	TGTGCCAGCAGTTACTCGGGCGCACAGGGGTTTAATGAGCAGTTCTTC
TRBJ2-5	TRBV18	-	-	CASSPPREYQETQYF	TGTGCCAGCTCACCACCTCGGGAATACCAAGAGACCCAGTACTTC
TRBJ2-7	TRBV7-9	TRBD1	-	CASSATGTGRSYEQYF	TGTGCCAGCAGCGCAACCGGGACAGGGCGCTCCTACGAGCAGTACTTC
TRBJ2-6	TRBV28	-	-	CASSSLGANVLTF	TGTGCCAGCAGCTCCTTGGGGGCCAACGTCCTGACTTTC
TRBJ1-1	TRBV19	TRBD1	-	CASSKGDRGDTEAFF	TGTGCCAGTAGTAAGGGAGACAGGGGGGATACTGAAGCTTTCTTT
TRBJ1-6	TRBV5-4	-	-	CASSEKTGPNSPLHF	TGTGCCAGCAGCGAAAAGACAGGCCCCAATTCACCCCTCCACTTT
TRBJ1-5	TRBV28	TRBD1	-	CASSFGQGSGNQPQHF	TGTGCCAGCAGTTTCGGACAGGGGAGCGGCAATCAGCCCCAGCATTTT
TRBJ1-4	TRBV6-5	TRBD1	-	CASAPGTVNEKLFF	TGTGCCAGCGCTCCGGGGACAGTGAATGAAAAACTGTTTTTT
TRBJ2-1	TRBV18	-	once	CASSPGTGNEQFF	TGTGCCAGCTCACCTGGAACAGGGAATGAGCAGTTCTTC
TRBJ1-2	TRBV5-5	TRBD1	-	CASSLIQGDYGYTF	TGTGCCAGCAGCCTGATACAGGGGGACTATGGCTACACCTTC
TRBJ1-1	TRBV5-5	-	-	CASSLVAEGEAFF	TGTGCCAGCAGCTTGGTTGCTGAGGGTGAAGCTTTCTTT